This T cell receptor (beta chain) was sequenced for a study of control samples from healthy donors and cancer patients. Some clones are missing from TCRdb's copy, which holds only in-frame ones; the method was immunoSEQ multiplex PCR. The profile shows around 92,000 clones, almost 85% of them singletons. About this clone itself: A junction boundary mismatches the germline segment, possibly from a read error.

Sequences were obtained from blood. This receptor was identified in a man between 60 and 75 years old in good health.

CDR3 nucleotides: TGTGCCAGCAACTTAGCGGGGGGACCCCCTGGCAATGAGCAGTTCTTC. It is translated as CASNLAGGPPGNEQFF. The V call is TRBV7-9, the J call TRBJ2-1; 10 bases are a match to TRBD2. The CDR3 covers 16 residues. Germline V gives CDR1 SEHNR, CDR2 FQNEAQ (reference sequence).